The sequence of this TCR beta chain was determined in a study of cytomegalovirus exposure and HLA in healthy donors. Use of 60 Vbeta and 13 Jbeta primers characterized the PCR. TCRdb's copy holds only in-frame clones and misses some; the assay was immunoSEQ multiplex PCR. Its listing shows about 110,000 clones. CDR1 and CDR2 (germline): SGHVS, FQNEAQ. The CDR3 consists of 12 residues. The V and J ends lost 1 base and 12 bases, in that order; junction bases with no gene match: 2. The TCR was taken from a man aged 30-40 years in good health and CMV-seronegative. This rearrangement joins TRBV7-8 to TRBJ1-1; TRBD1 agrees at 10 bases. Sequencing was done on a sample of PBMCs. DNA of the CDR3: TGTGCCAGCAGCTTAGGACAGGGGGCAACTTTCTTT. The encoded protein is CASSLGQGATFF. Using reference TRBV7-8 and TRBJ1-1 for the parts outside the CDR3, the full variable domain is GAGVSQSPRYKVAKRGQDVALRCDPISGHVSLFWYQQALGQGPEFLTYFQNEAQLDKSGLPSDRFFAERPEGSVSTLKIQRTQQEDSAVYLCASSLGQGATFFGQGTRLTVV.